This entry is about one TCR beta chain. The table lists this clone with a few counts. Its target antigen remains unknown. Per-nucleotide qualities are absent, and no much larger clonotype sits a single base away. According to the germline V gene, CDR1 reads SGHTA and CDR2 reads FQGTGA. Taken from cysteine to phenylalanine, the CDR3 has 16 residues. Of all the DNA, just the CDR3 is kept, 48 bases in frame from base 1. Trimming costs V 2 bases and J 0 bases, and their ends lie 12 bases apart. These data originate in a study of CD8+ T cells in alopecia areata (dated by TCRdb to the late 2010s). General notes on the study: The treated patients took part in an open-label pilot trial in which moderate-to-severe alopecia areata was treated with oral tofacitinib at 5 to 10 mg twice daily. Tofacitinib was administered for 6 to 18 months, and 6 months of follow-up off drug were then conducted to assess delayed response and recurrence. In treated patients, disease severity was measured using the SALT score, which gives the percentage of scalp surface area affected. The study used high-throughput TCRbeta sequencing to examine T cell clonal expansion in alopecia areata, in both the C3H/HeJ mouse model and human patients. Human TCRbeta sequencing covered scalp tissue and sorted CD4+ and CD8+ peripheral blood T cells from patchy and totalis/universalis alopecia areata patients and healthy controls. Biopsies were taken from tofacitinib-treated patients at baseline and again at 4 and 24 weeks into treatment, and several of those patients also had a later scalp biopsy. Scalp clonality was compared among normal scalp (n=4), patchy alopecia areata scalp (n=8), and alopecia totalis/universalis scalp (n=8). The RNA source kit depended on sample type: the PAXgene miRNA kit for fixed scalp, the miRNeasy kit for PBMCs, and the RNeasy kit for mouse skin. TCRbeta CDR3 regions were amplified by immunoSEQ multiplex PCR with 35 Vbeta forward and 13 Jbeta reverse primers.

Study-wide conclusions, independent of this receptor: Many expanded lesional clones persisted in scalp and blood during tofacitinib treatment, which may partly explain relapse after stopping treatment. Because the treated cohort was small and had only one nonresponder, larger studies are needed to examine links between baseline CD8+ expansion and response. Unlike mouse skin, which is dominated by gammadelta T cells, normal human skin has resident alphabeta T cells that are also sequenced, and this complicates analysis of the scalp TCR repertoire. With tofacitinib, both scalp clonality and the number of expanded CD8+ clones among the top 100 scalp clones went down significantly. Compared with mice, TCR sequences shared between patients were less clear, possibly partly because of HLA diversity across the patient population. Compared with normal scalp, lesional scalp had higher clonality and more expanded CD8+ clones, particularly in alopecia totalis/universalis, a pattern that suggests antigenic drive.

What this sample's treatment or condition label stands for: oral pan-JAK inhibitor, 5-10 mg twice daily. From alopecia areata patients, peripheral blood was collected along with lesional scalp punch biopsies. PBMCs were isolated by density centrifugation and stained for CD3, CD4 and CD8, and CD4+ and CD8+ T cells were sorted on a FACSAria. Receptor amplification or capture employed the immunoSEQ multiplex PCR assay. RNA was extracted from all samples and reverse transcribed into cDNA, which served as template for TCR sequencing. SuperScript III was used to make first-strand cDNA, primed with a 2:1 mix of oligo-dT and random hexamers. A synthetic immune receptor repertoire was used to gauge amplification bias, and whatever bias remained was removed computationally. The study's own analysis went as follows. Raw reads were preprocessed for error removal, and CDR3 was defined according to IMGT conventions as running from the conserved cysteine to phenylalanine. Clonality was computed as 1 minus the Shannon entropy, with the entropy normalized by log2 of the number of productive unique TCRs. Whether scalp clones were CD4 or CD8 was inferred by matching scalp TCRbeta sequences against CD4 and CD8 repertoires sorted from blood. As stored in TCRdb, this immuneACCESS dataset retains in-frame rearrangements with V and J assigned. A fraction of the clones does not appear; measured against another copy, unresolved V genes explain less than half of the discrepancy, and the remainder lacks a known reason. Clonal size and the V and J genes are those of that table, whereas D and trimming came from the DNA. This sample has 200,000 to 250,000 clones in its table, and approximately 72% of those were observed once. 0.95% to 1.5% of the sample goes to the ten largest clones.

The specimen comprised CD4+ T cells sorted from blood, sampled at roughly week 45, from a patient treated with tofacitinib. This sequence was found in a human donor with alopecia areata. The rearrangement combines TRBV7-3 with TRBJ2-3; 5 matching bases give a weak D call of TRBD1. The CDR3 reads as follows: CASSLLPGSSTDTQYF. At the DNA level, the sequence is TGTGCCAGCAGCTTACTTCCAGGGTCTAGCACAGATACGCAGTATTTT.